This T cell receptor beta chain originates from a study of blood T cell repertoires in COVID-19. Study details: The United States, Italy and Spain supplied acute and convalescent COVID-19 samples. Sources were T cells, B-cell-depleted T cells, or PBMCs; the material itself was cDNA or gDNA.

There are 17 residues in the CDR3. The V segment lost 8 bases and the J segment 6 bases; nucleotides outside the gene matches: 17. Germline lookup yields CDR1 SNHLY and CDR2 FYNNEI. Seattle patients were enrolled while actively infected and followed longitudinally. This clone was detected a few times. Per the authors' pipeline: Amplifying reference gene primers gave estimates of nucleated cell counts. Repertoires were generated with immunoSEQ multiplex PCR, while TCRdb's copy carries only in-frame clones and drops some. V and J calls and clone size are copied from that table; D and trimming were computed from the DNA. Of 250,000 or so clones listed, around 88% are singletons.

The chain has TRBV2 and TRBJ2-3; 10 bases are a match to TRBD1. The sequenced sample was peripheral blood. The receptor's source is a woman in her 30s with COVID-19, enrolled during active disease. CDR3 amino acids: CASSQRPLDRGADTQYF. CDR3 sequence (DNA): TGTGCCAGCTCCCAACGCCCTCTGGACAGGGGGGCGGATACGCAGTATTTT.